Presented here are 29 T cell receptor beta chains from one specimen sequenced in a study of blood T cell repertoires in COVID-19. Data came from immunoSEQ multiplex PCR; TCRdb stores just in-frame clones and leaves some out. The table records 75,000 to 100,000 clones, around 87% of them present only once. Sequencing was done on a sample of peripheral blood. Receptors originate from a woman of 80 years or more with acute or convalescent COVID-19.

The rearrangement uses TRBV18 and TRBJ1-2, with a possible D match to TRBD1 (6 bases). Germline CDR1 reads KGHSH; CDR2 reads LQKENI. This CDR3 has 14 amino acids. The V end lost 5 bases, the J end lost 4 bases, and 14 bases lay between the germline ends. CDR3: CASSWDTTAYGYTF. DNA of the CDR3: TGTGCCAGCTCATGGGACACCACAGCCTATGGCTACACCTTC.

This sequence joins TRBV30 and TRBJ2-1; a possible D gene is TRBD2 (6 bases). V lost 2 bases and J lost 14, with 13 bases in between. The germline CDR1 and CDR2 sequences are GTSNPN and SVGIG (reference sequence). The CDR3 loop spans 11 amino acids. CDR3 sequence (DNA): TGTGCCTGGAGTAGGTCGGGAGACGAGTTCTTC. Translation gives CAWSRSGDEFF. The variable domain in full, with the rest retrieved from reference TRBV30 and TRBJ2-1, is SQTIHQWPATLVQPVGSPLSLECTVEGTSNPNLYWYRQAAGRGLQLLFYSVGIGQISSEVPQNLSASRPQDRQFILSSKKLLLSDSGFYLCAWSRSGDEFFGPGTRLTVL.

The V gene is TRBV3-1 (or the pseudogene TRBV3-2), the J gene TRBJ2-2, with a weak D call TRBD2 (7 bases). Germline-derived CDR1 and CDR2 are LGHDT and YNNKEL (reference sequence). Trimming took 4 bases from V and 4 from J, leaving 16 bases between them. The CDR3 is 16 amino acids. CDR3 residues: CASSPPAGAITGELFF. Written as DNA, the CDR3 is TGTGCCAGCAGCCCCCCTGCGGGGGCGATCACCGGGGAGCTGTTTTTT.

This clone was counted between two and nine times. This chain uses TRBV12-5 with TRBJ2-3; 9 positions agree with TRBD2. V lost 5 bases and J lost 9; bases outside the gene matches: 15. This CDR3 comprises 16 residues. Germline assignment: CDR1 LGHNT and CDR2 FRNRAP. The CDR3 spells CASGQSGGGAASTQYF. The CDR3, as DNA: TGTGCTAGTGGTCAGTCGGGCGGGGGGGCCGCGTCAACGCAGTATTTT.

The V call is TRBV19, the J call TRBJ2-1; tentative D call: TRBD1 (5 bases). Germline CDR1 LNHDA, CDR2 SQIVND (reference sequence). The CDR3 is made up of 14 amino acids. The V end lost 10 bases, the J end lost 0 bases, and 13 bases lay between the germline ends. The CDR3 coding sequence is TGTGCCACTAAACAGGCCAGCTCCTACAATGAGCAGTTCTTC. Translated, it gives CATKQASSYNEQFF.

V is TRBV5-1 and J is TRBJ1-3; D may be TRBD1 (5 bases). The V end lost 4 bases, the J end lost 0 bases, and 14 bases lay between the germline ends. CDR1 SGHRS and CDR2 YFSETQ come from the germline V gene. This CDR3 has 16 residues. The chain's CDR3 is CASSATSGFSGNTIYF. The CDR3 DNA is TGCGCCAGCAGCGCAACGTCAGGGTTCTCTGGAAACACCATATATTTT.

The table lists this clone with a few counts. This chain connects TRBV2 to TRBJ1-2; D gene uncertain. Germline-derived CDR1 and CDR2 are SNHLY and FYNNEI. CDR3 length: 12 residues. V lost 2 bases and J lost 10, with 11 bases in between. The CDR3 DNA follows: TGTGCCAGCAGTGAATGGAGCAGCCTCTACACCTTC. Residues: CASSEWSSLYTF.

DNA for the CDR3: TGTGCCAGCAGTTCAGCGGGGGGGGTCCCGAGTGAGCAGTTCTTC. Its translation: CASSSAGGVPSEQFF. This sequence joins TRBV7-2 and TRBJ2-1; 10 positions agree with TRBD2. Trimming cost V 6 bases and J 9 bases; bases outside gene matches: 11. Germline V CDR1 and CDR2: SGHTA, FQGNSA. CDR3 size: 15 residues. Drawing the rest from reference TRBV7-2 and TRBJ2-1, the complete variable domain is GAGVSQSPSNKVTEKGKDVELRCDPISGHTALYWYRQSLGQGLEFLIYFQGNSAPDKSGLPSDRFSAERTGGSVSTLTIQRTQQEDSAVYLCASSSAGGVPSEQFFGPGTRLTVL.

This clone was found once. The genes are TRBV5-8 and TRBJ1-3, with D possibly matching TRBD1 (6 bases). Trimming shortened V by 2 bases and J by 4 bases, and 10 bases separated the two germline ends. The CDR3 contains 14 residues. In germline, CDR1 is SGHTS, CDR2 YDEGEE. CDR3 DNA: TGTGCCAGCAGCTTAGAGGGGGACGGAAACACCATATATTTT. Protein: CASSLEGDGNTIYF.

The chain links TRBV9 to TRBJ2-7, with a weak D call TRBD1 (6 bases). V lost 3 bases, J lost 3 bases, and 13 bases lay in between. The germline V gene encodes CDR1 SGDLS and CDR2 YYNGEE. The CDR3 extends over 14 amino acids. CDR3: CASSGTPDSYEQYF. The DNA for the CDR3 is TGTGCCAGCAGCGGAACCCCGGACAGCTACGAGCAGTACTTC.

This clone was found once. The rearrangement joins TRBV9 to TRBJ1-2, with a possible D match to TRBD1 (6 bases). Trimming left V 6 bases short and J 8 bases short, with 20 bases between. Per the germline V gene, CDR1 is SGDLS and CDR2 is YYNGEE. This CDR3 region has 14 residues. Written as DNA, the CDR3 is TGTGCCAGCAATCGACGCGGGGGCGCCGAAGGCTACACCTTC. Translated, it gives CASNRRGGAEGYTF.

This clone was recorded only once. The rearrangement uses TRBV11-2 and TRBJ2-5; 9 positions agree with TRBD2. This CDR3 is 16 amino acids long. Trimming cost V 5 bases and J 5 bases; bases outside gene matches: 12. The germline CDR1 and CDR2 sequences are SGHAT and FQNNGV. CDR3 DNA: TGTGCCAGCAGCCTGCTTAGCGGGAGTGGTGATGAGACCCAGTACTTC. Translating gives CASSLLSGSGDETQYF.

The chain joins TRBV7-6 to TRBJ2-1; 7 bases are a match to TRBD2. Germline-derived CDR1 and CDR2 are SGHVS and FNYEAQ. The CDR3 runs 15 residues. V gave up 5 bases and J gave up 4 bases; unmatched junction bases: 8. The CDR3 bases are TGTGCCAGCAGCCCGCTGGGGGGGAATTACAATGAGCAGTTCTTC. Translating it yields CASSPLGGNYNEQFF.

This clone was observed a few times. This chain links TRBV14 with TRBJ2-1, with 9 bases that match TRBD1. Germline V gives CDR1 SGHDN, CDR2 FVKESK. The J segment lost 7 bases and the V segment lost 1 base, leaving 8 bases of the junction unmatched. The CDR3 totals 16 residues. DNA of the CDR3: TGTGCCAGCAGCCAAGCGAGGGACAGGGTGAGGAATGAGCAGTTCTTC. Translating gives CASSQARDRVRNEQFF.

The chain combines TRBV30 with TRBJ1-3, with 11 bases that match TRBD1. The trim removed 3 bases at V and 2 bases at J, leaving 3 bases unmatched. The germline V gene encodes CDR1 GTSNPN and CDR2 SVGIG (reference sequence). The CDR3 runs 15 residues. This chain's CDR3 is CAWSGQGAAGNTIYF. In DNA, the CDR3 is TGTGCCTGGAGCGGACAGGGGGCTGCTGGAAACACCATATATTTT.

The V call is TRBV30, the J call TRBJ2-3; 11 bases fit TRBD2. Germline V lookup: CDR1 GTSNPN, CDR2 SVGIG (reference sequence). This CDR3 contains 17 residues. Trimming at V came to 0 bases and at J to 5 bases, leaving 10 bases not matched to a gene. The CDR3 sequence: CAWSVSPLAGVGDTQYF. The CDR3 coding sequence is TGTGCCTGGAGTGTATCCCCACTAGCGGGAGTGGGAGATACGCAGTATTTT.

The chain carries TRBV5-1 and TRBJ2-1; 8 nucleotides agree with TRBD2. The V segment lost 7 bases and the J segment 2 bases; nucleotides outside the gene matches: 5. The CDR3 is made up of 14 amino acids. CDR1 SGHRS and CDR2 YFSETQ come from the germline V gene. CDR3 DNA sequence: TGCGCCAGCCAGGGGACTAGGACCTACAATGAGCAGTTCTTC. Translation: CASQGTRTYNEQFF. Together with reference TRBV5-1 and TRBJ2-1, the CDR3 gives the full variable domain: KAGVTQTPRYLIKTRGQQVTLSCSPISGHRSVSWYQQTPGQGLQFLFEYFSETQRNKGNFPGRFSGRQFSNSRSEMNVSTLELGDSALYLCASQGTRTYNEQFFGPGTRLTVL.

The rearrangement uses TRBV5-1 and TRBJ1-6; TRBD1 agrees at 8 bases. V gave up 0 bases and J gave up 10 bases; unmatched junction bases: 3. Per the germline V gene, CDR1 is SGHRS and CDR2 is YFSETQ. The CDR3 is 14 residues long. In DNA, the CDR3 is TGCGCCAGCAGCTTGGGCAGGGGGCAGTCACCCCTCCACTTT. It encodes CASSLGRGQSPLHF. Drawing the rest from reference TRBV5-1 and TRBJ1-6, the complete variable domain is KAGVTQTPRYLIKTRGQQVTLSCSPISGHRSVSWYQQTPGQGLQFLFEYFSETQRNKGNFPGRFSGRQFSNSRSEMNVSTLELGDSALYLCASSLGRGQSPLHFGNGTRLTVT.

This clone was seen just once. The CDR3 is CASSVGQGASSPLHF. DNA of the CDR3: TGTGCCAGCAGCGTGGGACAGGGGGCGAGTTCACCCCTCCACTTT. The chain employs TRBV9 and TRBJ1-6; 12 positions match TRBD1. Germline V gives CDR1 SGDLS, CDR2 YYNGEE. CDR3 length: 15 amino acids. V lost 2 bases and J lost 9; bases outside the gene matches: 3.

This clone has only one observation. Germline and junction disagree at one end, which may indicate a read error. The chain recombines TRBV5-1 with TRBJ2-7; 7 nucleotides line up with TRBD1. Germline V gene sequence: CDR1 SGHRS, CDR2 YFSETQ. The CDR3 totals 15 residues. For the CDR3, the DNA is TGCGCCAGCAGCCCATGGGTAAGGGACAGCCGACGACACTCCTTC. Protein sequence: CASSPWVRDSRRHSF.

The V gene is TRBV27, the J gene TRBJ1-2, with D unclear. Germline-derived CDR1 and CDR2 are MNHEY and SMNVEV (reference sequence). There are 14 residues in the CDR3. Between the trimmed V and J ends, which lost 6 bases and 4 bases, there was a span of 15 bases. CDR3 sequence reads: CASRTSREGYGYTF. The CDR3 DNA reads TGTGCCAGCAGAACCTCCCGGGAGGGCTATGGCTACACCTTC.

The chain couples TRBV5-4 to TRBJ2-2; 7 nucleotides line up with TRBD2. With 4 bases clipped from V and 8 bases from J, the junction kept 11 bases outside the gene matches. The CDR3 covers 15 residues. Germline CDR1 SGHNT, CDR2 YYREEE (reference sequence). Here the CDR3 reads CASSPSAGVPGELFF. In nucleotides, the CDR3 is TGTGCCAGCAGCCCTTCGGCGGGAGTTCCGGGGGAGCTGTTTTTT.

V usage is TRBV5-1 and J usage is TRBJ2-7; 8 bases are shared with TRBD2. CDR1 is SGHRS, CDR2 YFSETQ, per germline. The CDR3 runs 16 residues. Trimming cost V 0 bases and J 3 bases; bases outside gene matches: 8. The CDR3 coding sequence is TGCGCCAGCAGCTTGGCCGTGACTAGCGAGAGCTACGAGCAGTACTTC. As protein: CASSLAVTSESYEQYF.

CDR3 DNA: TGTGCCAGCAGCTTGGGACTAGCGGGAGGGCCTATAACCTACGAGCAGTACTTC. Protein product: CASSLGLAGGPITYEQYF. This rearrangement joins TRBV7-8 to TRBJ2-7; 16 nucleotides align to TRBD2. Germline values: CDR1 SGHVS, CDR2 FQNEAQ. V was clipped by 3 bases and J by 2 bases; unmatched bases: 7. The CDR3 totals 18 residues.

The chain employs TRBV7-3 and TRBJ2-1; a weak D match, TRBD1 (6 bases). The CDR3 has 12 residues. The V end lost 7 bases, the J end lost 12 bases, and 16 bases lay between the germline ends. From germline, CDR1 is SGHTA and CDR2 FQGTGA. CDR3 bases: TGTGCCAGCACCTCGACACAGGGAAGGCAGTTCTTC. Translated: CASTSTQGRQFF.

The chain carries TRBV5-1 and TRBJ2-7; possible D gene TRBD2, 5 bases. The V gene lost 0 bases and the J gene lost 9 bases, with 22 bases spanning the gap. Germline lookup yields CDR1 SGHRS and CDR2 YFSETQ. The CDR3 loop spans 16 amino acids. The CDR3 DNA reads TGCGCCAGCAGCTTGGGGACGGGGAATCCTCCTGAGGGGCAGTACTTC. Its translation is CASSLGTGNPPEGQYF.

V gene TRBV5-6 combines with J gene TRBJ2-1; 8 nucleotides match TRBD1. With V trimmed by 4 bases and J by 4 bases, 4 bases remained unmatched. The CDR3 contains 14 residues. Germline lookup yields CDR1 SGHDT and CDR2 YYEEEE. CDR3 amino acids: CASSPNRGYNEQFF. The CDR3 region has the DNA TGTGCCAGCAGCCCAAACAGGGGGTACAATGAGCAGTTCTTC.

CDR3 protein: CASSAPSGTGGNEQFF. CDR3 bases: TGTGCCAGCAGTGCACCATCCGGGACAGGGGGAAATGAGCAGTTCTTC. The chain carries TRBV27 and TRBJ2-1, with 11 bases that match TRBD1. The trim removed 5 bases at V and 7 bases at J, leaving 10 bases unmatched. This CDR3 region has 16 residues. The germline CDR1 and CDR2 sequences are MNHEY and SMNVEV (reference sequence).

The rearrangement joins TRBV5-6 to TRBJ2-5; D is perhaps TRBD2 (7 bases). Per germline, CDR1 SGHDT and CDR2 YYEEEE. V was cut by 3 bases and J by 5 bases, with 14 bases left in between. The CDR3 spans 14 residues. The CDR3 loop is CASSWGGGRETQYF. The DNA of the CDR3 is TGTGCCAGCAGCTGGGGGGGCGGTCGGGAGACCCAGTACTTC.